The 16 T cell receptor beta chains listed next were all sequenced from one sample in a study of cytotoxic CD8 clonotypes in ibrutinib-treated CLL. Sequencing used immunoSEQ multiplex PCR; TCRdb keeps in-frame clones, though not all of them. The sample includes some 290,000 clones, roughly 79% of them seen just once. The sequenced sample was PBMCs, obtained before ibrutinib treatment. The source is a human donor with chronic lymphocytic leukemia.

The chain joins TRBV19 to TRBJ2-1, with D perhaps TRBD1 (6 bases). With 5 bases removed from V and 8 bases from J, the gap between germline ends came to 16 bases. Germline loops: CDR1 LNHDA, CDR2 SQIVND (reference sequence). The CDR3 runs to 14 residues. The CDR3 sequence: CASSHGPGVHEQFF. The CDR3 DNA reads TGTGCCAGTAGTCATGGCCCAGGGGTCCATGAGCAGTTCTTC.

The chain uses TRBV29-1 and TRBJ2-6, with D possibly TRBD2 on 6 matching bases. V lost 0 bases to trimming and J lost 10 bases, with 25 bases between them. The germline gives CDR1 SQVTM, CDR2 ANQGSEA. The CDR3 loop spans 18 amino acids. The chain's CDR3 is CSVEERPKGLINPNVLTF. The CDR3 DNA follows: TGCAGCGTTGAAGAAAGGCCCAAGGGACTGATTAACCCAAACGTCCTGACTTTC. The whole variable domain, remainder taken from reference TRBV29-1 and TRBJ2-6, is SAVISQKPSRDICQRGTSLTIQCQVDSQVTMMFWYRQQPGQSLTLIATANQGSEATYESGFVIDKFPISRPNLTFSTLTVSNMSPEDSSIYLCSVEERPKGLINPNVLTFGAGSRLTVL.

The rearrangement joins TRBV5-1 to TRBJ1-2, with TRBD1 matching over 9 bases. Germline trimming cut 4 bases from V and 0 bases from J; bases unmatched to any gene: 16. The CDR3 extends over 19 amino acids. Per the germline V gene, CDR1 is SGHRS and CDR2 is YFSETQ. This CDR3 reads CASSRLSLTGTGTNYGYTF. The CDR3 region has the DNA TGCGCCAGCAGCCGTTTGAGCTTAACCGGGACAGGGACTAACTATGGCTACACCTTC.

The J gene is TRBJ2-3, the V gene TRBV9; D is unresolved. V lost 1 base, J lost 3 bases, and 9 bases lay in between. Germline values: CDR1 SGDLS, CDR2 YYNGEE. CDR3 length equals 14 residues. The CDR3 nucleotides read TGTGCCAGCAGCGTATCTGCCCAGACAGATACGCAGTATTTT. Amino acid sequence: CASSVSAQTDTQYF.

The gene calls are TRBV29-1 and TRBJ2-7, with D unclear. This CDR3 is built from 14 residues. The V end lost 4 bases, the J end lost 3 bases, and 16 bases lay between the germline ends. Germline lookup yields CDR1 SQVTM and CDR2 ANQGSEA. CDR3 nucleotide sequence: TGCAGCGTTGTCCTCCAGGCAGGTTACTACGAGCAGTACTTC. Translated, it gives CSVVLQAGYYEQYF.

V gene TRBV7-8 combines with J gene TRBJ2-7, with 9 positions matching TRBD2. Trimming took 7 bases from V and 0 from J; bases not matched to a gene: 7. Germline CDR1 reads SGHVS; CDR2 reads FQNEAQ. The CDR3 covers 15 residues. The CDR3 DNA follows: TGTGCCAGCAACCGACTAGCGGCTAGCTCCTACGAGCAGTACTTC. It is translated as CASNRLAASSYEQYF.

The chain recombines TRBV13 with TRBJ2-3; either TRBD1 or TRBD2 may supply D (5 bases each). Deletions cut 3 bases from V and 5 bases from J, with 18 bases between. Looked up from germline, CDR1 is PRHDT and CDR2 is FYEKMQ (reference sequence). There are 16 residues in the CDR3. In DNA form, the CDR3 reads TGTGCCAGCAGCTTTAGGATGATAACTGGGGGAGATACGCAGTATTTT. This encodes CASSFRMITGGDTQYF.

This chain joins TRBV4-1 and TRBJ1-2; D unresolved. V dropped 2 bases and J dropped 8 bases, with 24 bases sitting between them. The CDR3 runs to 17 residues. Germline assignment: CDR1 MGHRA and CDR2 YSYEKL. The CDR3 DNA reads TGCGCCAGCAGCCAACACCCTACGGACGGAACTATGGACGGCTACACCTTC. Translation gives CASSQHPTDGTMDGYTF.

The V call is TRBV30, the J call TRBJ1-1; 9 nucleotides match TRBD1. The germline V gene encodes CDR1 GTSNPN and CDR2 SVGIG (reference sequence). The V segment lost 7 bases and the J segment 6 bases; nucleotides outside the gene matches: 9. The CDR3 contains 13 residues. CDR3 in DNA: TGTGCCTCTCGCGACAGGGGGGAATCTGAAGCTTTCTTT. Its translation: CASRDRGESEAFF.

This clone was recorded a few times. The same CDR3 is also encoded by other DNA sequences in this sample. The chain couples TRBV19 to TRBJ1-1, with unresolved D. The CDR3 runs 14 residues. Between the trimmed V and J ends, which lost 5 bases and 0 bases, there was a span of 10 bases. Germline V gene sequence: CDR1 LNHDA, CDR2 SQIVND (reference sequence). CDR3 in DNA: TGTGCCAGTAGTCCCAGGACGGTGAACACTGAAGCTTTCTTT. It yields the protein CASSPRTVNTEAFF.

This chain uses TRBV30 with TRBJ1-3; D not resolved. The CDR3 sequence is 18 residues long. CDR1 and CDR2 from the germline V gene are GTSNPN and SVGIG (reference sequence). Trimming took 0 bases from V and 0 from J, leaving 18 bases between them. Written as DNA, the CDR3 is TGTGCCTGGAGTGTTAAAAATGGGAGCTCCCGCTCTGGAAACACCATATATTTT. Protein: CAWSVKNGSSRSGNTIYF.

The rearrangement joins TRBV5-1 to TRBJ2-7, with D tentatively TRBD1 (6 bases). CDR1 is SGHRS, CDR2 YFSETQ, per germline. The CDR3 contains 12 residues. V lost 2 bases to trimming and J lost 6 bases, with 9 bases between them. Here the CDR3 reads CASSFGGREQYF. DNA of the CDR3: TGCGCCAGCAGCTTTGGGGGCCGCGAGCAGTACTTC.

V usage is TRBV15 and J usage is TRBJ2-7; possible D gene TRBD2, 5 bases. V lost 1 base and J lost 0, with 10 bases in between. Germline CDR1 and CDR2: LNHNV and YYDKDF (reference sequence). The CDR3 is 15 amino acids. Written as DNA, the CDR3 is TGTGCCACCAGCAGAGGGTGGGAGAGCTCCTACGAGCAGTACTTC. It encodes CATSRGWESSYEQYF. The full variable domain, with the rest looked up from reference TRBV15 and TRBJ2-7, is DAMVIQNPRYQVTQFGKPVTLSCSQTLNHNVMYWYQQKSSQAPKLLFHYYDKDFNNEADTPDNFQSRRPNTSFCFLDIRSPGLGDTAMYLCATSRGWESSYEQYFGPGTRLTVT.

The chain employs TRBV11-3 and TRBJ2-7; D is perhaps TRBD1 (5 bases). Germline V gene lookup returns CDR1 SGHNT and CDR2 YENEEA. The CDR3 has 14 residues. Deletions cut 1 base from V and 5 bases from J, with 12 bases between. The CDR3 sequence: CASSLVQGWNEQYF. The CDR3 bases are TGTGCCAGCAGCTTAGTTCAGGGTTGGAACGAGCAGTACTTC.

There are a few counts of this clone. The V and J genes are TRBV9 and TRBJ2-7; 14 nucleotides agree with TRBD2. The ends lost 4 bases at V and 4 bases at J; junction bases unmatched: 4. The germline V gene encodes CDR1 SGDLS and CDR2 YYNGEE. CDR3 length: 15 residues. For the CDR3, the DNA is TGTGCCAGCAGCCCGGGACTAGCGGGAGTTTACGAGCAGTACTTC. It specifies CASSPGLAGVYEQYF. The entire variable domain, with the rest obtained from reference TRBV9 and TRBJ2-7, is as follows: DSGVTQTPKHLITATGQRVTLRCSPRSGDLSVYWYQQSLDQGLQFLIQYYNGEERAKGNILERFSAQQFPDLHSELNLSSLELGDSALYFCASSPGLAGVYEQYFGPGTRLTVT.

The chain recombines TRBV15 with TRBJ2-3; a weak D match, TRBD2 (7 bases). This CDR3 contains 15 residues. Between the trimmed V and J ends, which lost 5 bases and 4 bases, there was a span of 16 bases. CDR1 is LNHNV and CDR2 is YYDKDF in the germline V gene (reference sequence). This chain's CDR3 is CATSYSGGAADTQYF. CDR3 coding DNA: TGTGCCACCAGCTACTCGGGGGGCGCGGCAGATACGCAGTATTTT. Together with reference TRBV15 and TRBJ2-3, the CDR3 gives the full variable domain: DAMVIQNPRYQVTQFGKPVTLSCSQTLNHNVMYWYQQKSSQAPKLLFHYYDKDFNNEADTPDNFQSRRPNTSFCFLDIRSPGLGDTAMYLCATSYSGGAADTQYFGPGTRLTVL.